This T cell receptor beta chain was sequenced during a study of blood T cell repertoires in COVID-19. Whole-study context: The United States, Italy and Spain supplied acute and convalescent COVID-19 samples.

Study processing details: Counts of nucleated cells, estimated from reference gene primer amplification, were obtained. Data came from immunoSEQ multiplex PCR; TCRdb stores just in-frame clones and leaves some out. The DNA gave D and trimming, while V, J and clone size come from that table. The sample shows 250,000 to 350,000 clones, approximately 85% of them seen only once. This TCR was sampled from a human donor with COVID-19, enrolled during active disease. The donor label of this sample is uncertain. The sequenced sample was peripheral blood.

The CDR3, as DNA: TGTGCCAGCAGTTACTCGTTGTGGGACAAACAGTACTTC. As protein: CASSYSLWDKQYF. The V gene is TRBV6-5, the J gene TRBJ2-7, with TRBD1 as a possible D gene (6 bases). CDR1 and CDR2 from the germline V gene are MNHEY and SVGAGI. V dropped 0 bases and J dropped 10 bases, with 13 bases sitting between them. This CDR3 is built from 13 residues.